This TCR beta chain was profiled in a study of vaccination effects on CD4 cells after COVID-19. Details on this clone: Its cognate antigen is unknown.

The protocol was immunoSEQ multiplex PCR, while the TCRdb copy is restricted to in-frame clones and leaves out a portion. Of around 70,000 clones listed, roughly three quarters are singletons. Culture lasted about 10 days before CD4+ T cell isolation. Negative nucleocapsid antibody tests before and after vaccination confirmed no previous SARS-CoV-2 infection. The TCR sequence derives from a human donor who received a COVID-19 vaccine. The input for sequencing was CD4+ T cells from PBMCs cultured without peptide, taken before COVID-19 vaccination.

The DNA for the CDR3 is TGCGCCAGCAGCTTGGTAGGGGGAAGTGTTCAAGAGACCCAGTACTTC. It yields the protein CASSLVGGSVQETQYF. V gene TRBV5-1 combines with J gene TRBJ2-5, with a weak D call TRBD1 (6 bases). Germline CDR1 and CDR2: SGHRS and YFSETQ. There are 16 residues in the CDR3. Trimming cost V 0 bases and J 2 bases, with 14 bases left between them.